These 22 T cell receptor beta chains originate from one sample sequenced in a study of blood T cells in healthy people across ages. Sample-barcoded 5' priming and a J-beta primer mix drove a second PCR of roughly 6 to 12 cycles. From the 5' RACE reads, TCRdb called clonotypes with MiXCR, one entry per CDR3 protein. Seen here are under 2,000,000 distinct CDR3 sequences, less than 50% observed once, and the top ten hold over 2%. The sequenced material came from blood. The source of these receptors is a woman aged 40-49 years in good health.

This clonotype was picked up a small number of times. The genes are TRBV29-1 and TRBJ1-2, with D possibly being TRBD1 (6 bases). Germline V gene data show CDR1 as SQVTM and CDR2 as ANQGSEA. The CDR3 length is 15 residues. V gave up 3 bases and J gave up 3 bases, with 17 bases separating them. In nucleotides, the CDR3 is TGCAGCGTTGACGACGGACAGAGACTTTACTATGGCTACACCTTC. Amino acids: CSVDDGQRLYYGYTF. Full variable domain (rest looked up from reference TRBV29-1 and TRBJ1-2): SAVISQKPSRDICQRGTSLTIQCQVDSQVTMMFWYRQQPGQSLTLIATANQGSEATYESGFVIDKFPISRPNLTFSTLTVSNMSPEDSSIYLCSVDDGQRLYYGYTFGSGTRLTVV.

The chain is built from TRBV28 and TRBJ1-4; 9 nucleotides agree with TRBD1. The CDR3 totals 17 residues. J was trimmed by 6 bases and V by 6 bases; bases with no gene match: 14. CDR1 and CDR2 (germline): MDHEN, SYDVKM. The DNA of the CDR3 is TGTGCCAGCAGCCGACCCCGATCCACAGGGGGCTATGAAAAACTGTTTTTT. Its protein is CASSRPRSTGGYEKLFF.

This sequence joins TRBV7-9 and TRBJ2-7, with TRBD1 matching over 10 bases. The CDR3 consists of 16 residues. Germline V gene sequence: CDR1 SEHNR, CDR2 FQNEAQ (reference sequence). J was trimmed by 5 bases and V by 1 base; bases with no gene match: 8. DNA for the CDR3: TGTGCCAGCAGCTTAGGTGTGGGACAGGGGCGCGACGAGCAGTACTTC. Translation: CASSLGVGQGRDEQYF.

This chain connects TRBV7-9 to TRBJ2-3, with TRBD2 matching over 15 bases. V lost 4 bases to trimming and J lost 4 bases; unmatched junction nucleotides: 12. CDR1 is SEHNR and CDR2 is FQNEAQ in the germline V gene (reference sequence). The length of the CDR3 is 19 residues. The CDR3: CASSSPGLAGGRFPDTQYF. In nucleotides, the CDR3 is TGTGCCAGCAGCTCGCCCGGACTAGCGGGGGGGCGTTTCCCAGATACGCAGTATTTT.

This clonotype came up a few times. The rearrangement links TRBV6-2 or TRBV6-3 to TRBJ1-2; maybe TRBD1 (6 bases). V was cut by 0 bases and J by 2 bases, with 16 bases left in between. The germline V gene encodes CDR1 MNHEY and CDR2 SVGEGT. The CDR3 runs to 17 residues. CDR3 DNA: TGTGCCAGCAGTTACTCGAGCGGGACGGGGGCGAACTATGGCTACACCTTC. Translating it yields CASSYSSGTGANYGYTF.

This clonotype was seen a few times. This may come from a read error, since a much larger clone is one base off. The chain combines TRBV7-9 with TRBJ2-3; TRBD2 agrees at 7 bases. The CDR3 is 14 amino acids. The trim removed 4 bases at V and 3 bases at J, leaving 4 bases unmatched. In germline, CDR1 is SEHNR, CDR2 FQNEAQ (reference sequence). The CDR3 loop reads CASSSGLETDTQYF. The CDR3 bases are TGTGCCAGCAGCTCCGGACTAGAGACAGATACGCAGTATTTT.

This rearrangement joins TRBV6-5 to TRBJ1-1; D might be TRBD1 (5 bases). Germline V gene data show CDR1 as MNHEY and CDR2 as SVGAGI. This CDR3 spans 15 amino acids. V was shortened by 4 bases and J by 1 base, with 13 bases between the two germline ends. CDR3 sequence (DNA): TGTGCCAGCAGTTCCCCCAGCAGGGCGAACACTGAAGCTTTCTTT. It translates to CASSSPSRANTEAFF.

CDR3 sequence reads: CASSFKGQGVETQYF. CDR3 sequence (DNA): TGTGCCAGCAGCTTTAAGGGACAGGGAGTTGAGACCCAGTACTTC. This chain connects TRBV7-9 to TRBJ2-5, with 9 bases lining up with TRBD1. This CDR3 is built from 15 residues. Trimming cost V 3 bases and J 5 bases; bases outside gene matches: 7. In germline, CDR1 is SEHNR, CDR2 FQNEAQ (reference sequence).

This chain joins TRBV28 and TRBJ1-2, with D possibly matching TRBD1 (6 bases). Trimming cost V 4 bases and J 3 bases, with 15 bases left between them. Germline CDR1 reads MDHEN; CDR2 reads SYDVKM. This CDR3 comprises 15 residues. The CDR3 reads CASSSSPDSDYGYTF. CDR3 DNA: TGTGCCAGCAGTTCCTCTCCGGACAGCGACTATGGCTACACCTTC.

This clonotype was observed a few times. V gene TRBV7-8 combines with J gene TRBJ1-2; D might be TRBD1 (5 bases). The CDR3 is made up of 13 amino acids. CDR1 SGHVS and CDR2 FQNEAQ come from the germline V gene. The V end lost 5 bases, the J end lost 8 bases, and 15 bases lay between the germline ends. This CDR3 is CASSRRERRGYTF. The CDR3 DNA reads TGTGCCAGCAGCCGCAGGGAAAGAAGAGGCTACACCTTC.

Points on this clonotype: A read error may produce the germline difference seen at one junction end. The chain couples TRBV5-1 to TRBJ1-6; D is perhaps TRBD1 (6 bases). CDR1 SGHRS and CDR2 YFSETQ come from the germline V gene. The CDR3 is 17 amino acids. DNA for the CDR3: TGCGCCGGCAGCTTGATGGTACAGGGATTCGGTAATTCACCCCTCCACTTT. Protein product: CAGSLMVQGFGNSPLHF.

This clonotype occurred a few times. The V and J genes are TRBV10-3 and TRBJ2-6; perhaps TRBD2 as D (6 bases). In germline, CDR1 is ENHRY, CDR2 SYGVKD. Between the trimmed V and J ends, which lost 4 bases and 0 bases, there was a span of 19 bases. The CDR3 runs to 19 residues. CDR3 DNA sequence: TGTGCCATCAGTGGGGGAGACCGGGGACTTACCTCTGGGGCCAACGTCCTGACTTTC. It specifies CAISGGDRGLTSGANVLTF.

Comment on this clonotype: Being one base from a much bigger clone, this may be a read error. The V call is TRBV24-1, the J call TRBJ2-1; D might be TRBD1 or TRBD2, each matching 5 bases. V lost 6 bases and J lost 13, with 21 bases in between. Germline V gene sequence: CDR1 KGHDR, CDR2 SFDVKD. The CDR3 covers 14 residues. CDR3 sequence reads: CATSPGGVPETQFF. The DNA of the CDR3 is TGTGCCACCAGTCCTGGGGGAGTTCCGGAGACCCAGTTCTTC.

The V call is TRBV12-3 or TRBV12-4, the J call TRBJ2-6; 7 bases fit TRBD1. V was pared by 6 bases and J by 0 bases, with 11 bases of the junction left unmatched. There are 18 residues in the CDR3. The CDR3 is CASRRQGQPSSGANVLTF. DNA for the CDR3: TGTGCCAGCAGGCGCCAGGGACAGCCCTCCTCTGGGGCCAACGTCCTGACTTTC.

The chain carries TRBV5-6 and TRBJ2-5; TRBD2 is a possible D gene (6 bases). CDR1 and CDR2 from the germline V gene are SGHDT and YYEEEE. The CDR3 consists of 14 residues. Trimming took off 4 bases at V and 3 bases at J, with 13 bases between the two ends. The CDR3 spells CASSPGSREETQYF. CDR3 DNA: TGTGCCAGCAGCCCCGGGAGCCGGGAAGAGACCCAGTACTTC.

In DNA, the CDR3 is TGTGCCAGCAAGTACCATAGCGGGGGGGCGGGGACCCAGTACTTC. This codes for CASKYHSGGAGTQYF. The V call is TRBV6-2 or TRBV6-3, the J call TRBJ2-7, with 11 bases that match TRBD2. Matching the DNA end better, TRBJ2-5 makes the J call doubtful. Germline CDR1 and CDR2: MNHEY and SVGEGT. This CDR3 is built from 15 residues.

The genes are TRBV7-9 and TRBJ2-3, with a weak D call TRBD1 (5 bases). CDR3 length: 16 amino acids. Trimming took 2 bases from V and 4 from J, leaving 16 bases between them. The germline V gene has CDR1 SEHNR and CDR2 FQNEAQ (reference sequence). DNA for the CDR3: TGTGCCAGCAGCTTACGGGCAGGGTCGAACCCAGATACGCAGTATTTT. Translated: CASSLRAGSNPDTQYF.

This clonotype was seen only a few times. The chain is built from TRBV14 and TRBJ2-3; 10 nucleotides match TRBD2. The length of the CDR3 is 18 residues. Germline V gives CDR1 SGHDN, CDR2 FVKESK. V was pared by 4 bases and J by 2 bases, with 12 bases of the junction left unmatched. The CDR3 nucleotides are TGTGCCAGCAGCCGAAATTCCTGGACTAGCGGTTTCACAGATACGCAGTATTTT. It translates to CASSRNSWTSGFTDTQYF.

The chain couples TRBV12-3 or TRBV12-4 to TRBJ2-3; 7 nucleotides match TRBD2. With 7 bases clipped from V and 0 bases from J, the junction kept 10 bases outside the gene matches. The CDR3 extends over 16 amino acids. The CDR3 here is CASIPRGGSSTDTQYF. The CDR3 DNA follows: TGTGCCAGCATTCCCCGCGGGGGATCTAGCACAGATACGCAGTATTTT.

The CDR3 region has the DNA TGTGCCAGCAGCTCTCGGCCCGGGGCCAATGAGCAGTTCTTC. This gives the protein CASSSRPGANEQFF. The gene calls are TRBV7-2 and TRBJ2-1, with D possibly called TRBD1 or TRBD2 (5 bases each). The CDR3 length is 14 residues. The V end was cut by 4 bases, the J end by 6 bases, with 13 bases between. The germline V gene encodes CDR1 SGHTA and CDR2 FQGNSA.

The chain couples TRBV12-3 or TRBV12-4 to TRBJ1-2; 7 positions match TRBD1. The CDR3 loop spans 15 amino acids. Trimming removed 6 bases from V and 8 bases from J; junction bases left unmatched: 15. The DNA for the CDR3 is TGTGCCAGCAGCTATGGTGGGACAGCTAGGAAGGGCTACACCTTC. Protein: CASSYGGTARKGYTF.

This chain uses TRBV7-8 with TRBJ2-4; a weak D match, TRBD2 (6 bases). CDR1 is SGHVS, CDR2 FQNEAQ, per germline. The ends were cut back, 5 bases at V and 13 bases at J, with 24 bases in the middle. This CDR3 spans 15 amino acids. The CDR3 DNA reads as TGTGCCAGCAGCATCACCGGGACTCTCTTGCAGGAGCAGTACTTC. It encodes CASSITGTLLQEQYF.